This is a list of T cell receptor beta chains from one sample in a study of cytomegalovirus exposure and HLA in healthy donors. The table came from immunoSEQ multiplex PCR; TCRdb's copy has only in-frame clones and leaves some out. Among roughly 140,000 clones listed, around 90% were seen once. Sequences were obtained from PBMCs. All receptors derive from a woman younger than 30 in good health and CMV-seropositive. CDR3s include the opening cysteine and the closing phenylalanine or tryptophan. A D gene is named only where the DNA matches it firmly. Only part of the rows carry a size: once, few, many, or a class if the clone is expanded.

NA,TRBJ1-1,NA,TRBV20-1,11,CSRQLALVAFF,TGCAGTAGACAGTTAGCCCTAGTGGCTTTCTTT
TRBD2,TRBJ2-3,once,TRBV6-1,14,CASSAQLAADTQYF,TGTGCCAGCAGTGCTCAACTAGCGGCAGATACGCAGTATTTT
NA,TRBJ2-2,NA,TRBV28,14,CASRGTPNTGELFF,TGTGCCAGCAGGGGGACTCCGAACACCGGGGAGCTGTTTTTT
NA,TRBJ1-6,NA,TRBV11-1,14,CASSLAQGGSPLHF,TGTGCCAGCAGCTTAGCCCAGGGTGGCTCACCCCTCCACTTT
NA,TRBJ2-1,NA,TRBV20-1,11,CSASARGEQFF,TGCAGTGCTAGCGCTCGGGGTGAGCAGTTCTTC
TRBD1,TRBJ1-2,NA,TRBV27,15,CASSLSRDSPLGYTF,TGTGCCAGCAGCTTGTCCCGGGACAGTCCTCTTGGCTACACCTTC
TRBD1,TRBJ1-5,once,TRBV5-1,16,CASSWDRKYSNQPQHF,TGCGCCAGCAGCTGGGACAGAAAATATAGCAATCAGCCCCAGCATTTT
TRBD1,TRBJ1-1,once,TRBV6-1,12,CASGQGTPDAFF,TGTGCCAGCGGACAGGGGACTCCCGACGCTTTCTTT
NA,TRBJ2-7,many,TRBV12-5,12,CASGRTPDEQYF,TGTGCTAGTGGCCGCACCCCAGACGAGCAGTACTTC
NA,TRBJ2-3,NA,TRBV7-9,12,CASSPSTDTQYF,TGTGCCAGCAGCCCCTCCACAGATACGCAGTATTTT
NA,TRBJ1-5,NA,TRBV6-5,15,CASSSPGSGGQPQHF,TGTGCCAGCAGTTCACCGGGATCCGGTGGGCAGCCCCAGCATTTT
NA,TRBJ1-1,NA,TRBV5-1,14,CASSPDMLNTEAFF,TGCGCCAGCAGCCCTGACATGTTGAACACTGAAGCTTTCTTT
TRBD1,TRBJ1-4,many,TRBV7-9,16,CASSYSPGGNNEKLFF,TGTGCCAGCAGCTACTCCCCAGGGGGCAATAATGAAAAACTGTTTTTT
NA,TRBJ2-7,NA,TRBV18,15,CASSPPSGQFYEQYF,TGTGCCAGCTCACCACCGTCTGGGCAGTTCTACGAGCAGTACTTC
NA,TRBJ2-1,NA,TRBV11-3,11,CASSATGEQFF,TGTGCCAGCAGCGCCACTGGTGAGCAGTTCTTC
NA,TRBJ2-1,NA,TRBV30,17,CAWRPASGFGSYNEQFF,TGTGCCTGGAGGCCCGCGAGCGGGTTCGGTTCCTACAATGAGCAGTTCTTC
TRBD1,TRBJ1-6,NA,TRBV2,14,CASRRDRGNSPLHF,TGTGCCAGCAGAAGGGACAGGGGAAATTCACCCCTCCACTTT
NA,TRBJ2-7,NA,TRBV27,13,CASSPRTFHEQYF,TGTGCCAGCAGCCCGCGGACTTTCCACGAGCAGTACTTC
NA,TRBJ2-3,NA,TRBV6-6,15,CASSYEGKRGDTQYF,TGTGCCAGCAGTTACGAGGGGAAGAGGGGGGATACGCAGTATTTT
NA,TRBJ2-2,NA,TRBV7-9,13,CASSTGGTGELFF,TGTGCCAGCAGCACAGGAGGGACCGGGGAGCTGTTTTTT
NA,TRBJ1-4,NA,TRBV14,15,CASSQGSATNEKLFF,TGTGCCAGCAGCCAAGGTTCAGCAACTAATGAAAAACTGTTTTTT
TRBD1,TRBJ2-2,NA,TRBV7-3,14,CASSLGTATGELFF,TGTGCCAGCAGCTTAGGGACAGCCACCGGGGAGCTGTTTTTT
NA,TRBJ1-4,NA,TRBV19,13,CASSLTEHEKLFF,TGTGCCAGTAGTCTGACTGAGCATGAAAAACTGTTTTTT
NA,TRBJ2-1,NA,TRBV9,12,CASSASSNEQFF,TGTGCCAGCAGCGCCAGTTCCAATGAGCAGTTCTTC
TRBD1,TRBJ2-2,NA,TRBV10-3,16,CAISEQNRGHTGELFF,TGTGCCATCAGTGAACAGAACAGGGGGCACACCGGGGAGCTGTTTTTT
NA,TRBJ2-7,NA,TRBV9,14,CASSVVSQTYEQYF,TGTGCCAGCAGCGTAGTAAGTCAGACCTACGAGCAGTACTTC
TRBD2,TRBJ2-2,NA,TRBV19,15,CASIPSGVNTGELFF,TGTGCCAGTATCCCAAGCGGGGTCAACACCGGGGAGCTGTTTTTT
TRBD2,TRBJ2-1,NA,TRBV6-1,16,CASSESGLVQGHEQFF,TGTGCCAGCAGTGAATCAGGACTAGTCCAAGGACATGAGCAGTTCTTC
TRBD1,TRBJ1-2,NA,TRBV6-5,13,CASSRDRADGYTF,TGTGCCAGCAGTAGAGACAGGGCGGATGGCTACACCTTC
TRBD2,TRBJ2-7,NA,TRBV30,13,CAWSVKAGGEQYF,TGTGCCTGGAGTGTGAAAGCGGGAGGCGAGCAGTACTTC
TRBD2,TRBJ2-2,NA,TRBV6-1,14,CASSRGGPSQELFF,TGTGCCAGCAGTCGGGGGGGACCTTCACAGGAGCTGTTTTTT
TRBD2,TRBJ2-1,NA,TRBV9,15,CASSGQGGIYNEQFF,TGTGCCAGCAGCGGCCAGGGAGGGATTTACAATGAGCAGTTCTTC
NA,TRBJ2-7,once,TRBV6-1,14,CASSEAFWASEQYF,TGTGCCAGCAGTGAAGCCTTTTGGGCCTCCGAGCAGTACTTC
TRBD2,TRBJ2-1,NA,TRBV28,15,CASSFPTSGRHEQFF,TGTGCCAGCAGTTTCCCGACTAGCGGGAGACATGAGCAGTTCTTC
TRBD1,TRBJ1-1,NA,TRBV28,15,CASSPLDRMNTEAFF,TGTGCCAGCAGTCCCCTGGACAGGATGAACACTGAAGCTTTCTTT
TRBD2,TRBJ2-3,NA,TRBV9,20,CASSGGTSGGAGVGSDTQYF,TGTGCCAGCAGCGGAGGGACTAGCGGGGGGGCCGGCGTAGGGTCAGATACGCAGTATTTT
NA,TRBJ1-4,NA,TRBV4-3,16,CASSQGNGAVGEKLFF,TGCGCCAGCAGCCAAGGGAATGGGGCAGTGGGGGAAAAACTGTTTTTT
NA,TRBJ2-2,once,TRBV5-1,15,CASSSIRVGTGELFF,TGCGCCAGCAGTTCGATCAGGGTCGGCACCGGGGAGCTGTTTTTT
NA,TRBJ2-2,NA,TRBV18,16,CASSPGQPKNTGELFF,TGTGCCAGCTCACCAGGGCAGCCTAAGAACACCGGGGAGCTGTTTTTT